The clone carrying this T cell receptor (beta chain) is medium-sized (0.01 to 0.1%) by share. The assay was immunoSEQ multiplex PCR, and TCRdb's table has in-frame clones only and misses some. The sample includes 5,500 to 7,000 clones, around 71% of them seen just once. The normal lung sample lay at least 3 cm, and maximally far, from the tumour. The length of the CDR3 is 15 residues. The V end lost 3 bases, the J end lost 7 bases, and 13 bases lay between the germline ends. The germline gives CDR1 KGHSH, CDR2 LQKENI. This record comes from a study of immune cell composition in non-small cell lung cancer.

This TCR came from a human donor with non-small cell lung cancer. The chain combines TRBV18 with TRBJ1-6; D perhaps matches TRBD1 (5 bases). The sample was non-adjacent lung tissue. CDR3 DNA: TGTGCCAGCTCACCCTCAACAGGCCTGAATTCACCCCTCCACTTT. The encoded protein is CASSPSTGLNSPLHF.